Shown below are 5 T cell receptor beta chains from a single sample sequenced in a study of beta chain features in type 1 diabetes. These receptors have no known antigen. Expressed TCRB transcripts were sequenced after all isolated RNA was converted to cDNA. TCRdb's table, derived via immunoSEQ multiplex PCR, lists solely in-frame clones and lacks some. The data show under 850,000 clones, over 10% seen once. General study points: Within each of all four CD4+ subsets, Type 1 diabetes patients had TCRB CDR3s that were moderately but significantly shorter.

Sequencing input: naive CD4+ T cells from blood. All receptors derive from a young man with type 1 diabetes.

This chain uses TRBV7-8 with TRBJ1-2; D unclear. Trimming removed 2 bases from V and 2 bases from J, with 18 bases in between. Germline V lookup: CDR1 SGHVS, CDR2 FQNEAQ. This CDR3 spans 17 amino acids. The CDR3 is CASSLNHDGTVNYGYTF. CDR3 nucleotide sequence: TGTGCCAGCAGCTTAAACCACGACGGCACGGTGAACTATGGCTACACCTTC. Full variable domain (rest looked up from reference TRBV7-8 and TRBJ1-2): GAGVSQSPRYKVAKRGQDVALRCDPISGHVSLFWYQQALGQGPEFLTYFQNEAQLDKSGLPSDRFFAERPEGSVSTLKIQRTQQEDSAVYLCASSLNHDGTVNYGYTFGSGTRLTVV.

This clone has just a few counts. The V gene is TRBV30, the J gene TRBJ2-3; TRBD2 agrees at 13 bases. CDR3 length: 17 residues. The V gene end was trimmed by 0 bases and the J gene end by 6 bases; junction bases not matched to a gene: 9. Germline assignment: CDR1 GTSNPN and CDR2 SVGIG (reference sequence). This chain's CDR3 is CAWSVRLAGGPHDTQYF. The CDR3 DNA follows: TGTGCCTGGAGTGTCCGACTAGCGGGGGGCCCTCATGATACGCAGTATTTT.

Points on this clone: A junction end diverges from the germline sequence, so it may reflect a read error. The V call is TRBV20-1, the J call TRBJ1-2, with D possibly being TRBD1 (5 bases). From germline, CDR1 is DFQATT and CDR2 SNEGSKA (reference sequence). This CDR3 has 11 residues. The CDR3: CSASRDVESCF. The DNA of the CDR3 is TGCAGTGCTAGCCGGGACGTCGAATCATGCTTC.

The CDR3 sequence is CASRLRGAGEETQYF. As DNA, the CDR3 is TGCGCCAGCAGACTCCGGGGGGCGGGGGAAGAGACCCAGTACTTC. The chain employs TRBV10-2 and TRBJ2-5; possible D gene TRBD2, 7 bases. In germline, CDR1 is WSHSY, CDR2 SAAADI. There are 15 residues in the CDR3. V lost 6 bases and J 3 bases, leaving 17 bases between the germline ends.

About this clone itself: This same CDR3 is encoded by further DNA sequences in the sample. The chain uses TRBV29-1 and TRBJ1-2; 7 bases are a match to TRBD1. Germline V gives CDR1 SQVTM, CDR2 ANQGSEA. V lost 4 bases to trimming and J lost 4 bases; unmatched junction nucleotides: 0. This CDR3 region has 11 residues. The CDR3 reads CSVGDSYGYTF. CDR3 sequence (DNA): TGCAGCGTTGGGGACAGCTATGGCTACACCTTC.